This TCR beta chain was captured in a study of T-cell reconstitution after alpha-beta-depleted transplantation in children (dated by TCRdb to about 2016). General notes on the study: Using TCR repertoire profiling, the study quantitatively followed how T-cell immune reconstitution unfolded in children after TCRalphabeta/CD19-depleted allogeneic hematopoietic cell transplantation.

V lost 10 bases and J lost 2 bases; the stretch between them is 15 bases long. The CDR3 runs 14 amino acids, cysteine and phenylalanine included. Only the CDR3 DNA stays, 42 bases, in frame from base 1. The germline V gene gives CDR1 as MDHEN and CDR2 as SYDVKM. The library was generated by PCR. For sequencing, an Illumina HiSeq 2500 was employed. To normalize quantification of the TCRbeta repertoire, the TCR libraries were built with molecular barcoding that relied on unique molecular identifiers. TCRdb reanalyzed the raw reads on its own, using fastp at Q25 for trimming and MiXCR for clone calling, and kept in-frame beta chains. Each CDR3 protein appears once, grouped with its most common genes and DNA. Recorded for this sample are approximately 390,000 distinct CDR3 sequences; about a tenth of them occurred a single time. The ten largest account for about 5% of the sample. This clonotype has just a few counts. This receptor's antigen is unknown. No much larger clone is present one base from it, and per-base qualities are unavailable.

The sequencing here drew on PBMCs from the stem cell graft donor, taken from the stem cell graft. The V gene is TRBV28 and the J gene is TRBJ2-1, and the D gene may be TRBD2, 5 bases matching. This clonotype was obtained from a human donor who donated a stem cell graft to a child with acute myeloid leukemia. Here is the DNA: TGTGCCACCGTCCCATCGGGGACCTACAATGAGCAGTTCTTC. Its amino acids are CATVPSGTYNEQFF. The reference TRBV28 and TRBJ2-1 proteins fill in what lies around the CDR3, so the full variable domain reads DVKVTQSSRYLVKRTGEKVFLECVQDMDHENMFWYRQDPGLGLRLIYFSYDVKMKEKGDIPEGYSVSREKKERFSLILESASTNQTSMYLCATVPSGTYNEQFFGPGTRLTVL.